This T cell receptor (beta chain) was observed in a study of cytotoxic CD8 clonotypes in ibrutinib-treated CLL. Study information: There were some 10 relapsed/refractory patients and about 15 treatment-naive patients, and 17 were IGHV unmutated.

Sequencing was performed with immunoSEQ multiplex PCR; in TCRdb, only in-frame clones are kept and a portion is missing. The data hold tens of thousands of clones, with 65% to 75% observed a single time. V was clipped by 2 bases and J by 9 bases, with 21 bases between them. The germline CDR1 and CDR2 sequences are SGHRS and YFSETQ. This CDR3 is 16 amino acids long. The sample was PBMCs, taken after 12 months of ibrutinib treatment. The receptor was isolated from a human donor with chronic lymphocytic leukemia. The chain combines TRBV5-1 with TRBJ2-1; TRBD2 is a possible D gene (5 bases). As DNA, the CDR3 is TGCGCCAGCAGCTTTAACGGACTGGAAGTAATGAGTGAGCAGTTCTTC. This translates into CASSFNGLEVMSEQFF. The entire variable domain, with the rest obtained from reference TRBV5-1 and TRBJ2-1, is as follows: KAGVTQTPRYLIKTRGQQVTLSCSPISGHRSVSWYQQTPGQGLQFLFEYFSETQRNKGNFPGRFSGRQFSNSRSEMNVSTLELGDSALYLCASSFNGLEVMSEQFFGPGTRLTVL.